Following are 27 T cell receptor beta chains from one sample sequenced in a study of tumor and adjacent non-tumor tissue in lung cancer. No cell sorting was done before RNA was extracted from the tissue. Three rounds of nested PCR, following a modified ARM-PCR protocol, produced the TCRbeta library. TCRdb processed the multiplex PCR reads anew with MiXCR; each CDR3 protein has one entry. Here the sample spans roughly 65,000 distinct CDR3 sequences, 55% to 75% being singletons. Material for sequencing was lung tumor tissue. The receptors were sampled from a middle-aged man with non-small cell lung cancer.

As for this clonotype: Germline and junction disagree at one end, which may indicate a read error. The chain is built from TRBV5-1 and TRBJ1-3, with D perhaps matching TRBD1 (6 bases). The CDR3 covers 16 residues. Germline CDR1 reads SGHRS; CDR2 reads YFSETQ. CDR3 coding DNA: TGCTCTAGCAGCCCCGGACAGCCGAGCTCTGGAAGCACCATATATTTT. This sequence encodes CSSSPGQPSSGSTIYF.

Note on this clonotype: Just one base apart from a much larger clone, this may be a read error. This chain joins TRBV29-1 and TRBJ1-5; TRBD1 aligns across 11 bases. V shed 8 bases, J shed 1 base, and the junction held 4 bases outside the gene matches. CDR3 length: 14 residues. Per the germline V gene, CDR1 is SQVTM and CDR2 is ANQGSEA. DNA of the CDR3: TGCAGCATGGGGACAGGGGGAAGCAATCAGCCCCAGCATTTT. Its translation: CSMGTGGSNQPQHF.

On this clonotype itself: The junction and the germline gene differ at one end; a read error may be behind it. The chain employs TRBV4-1 and TRBJ2-3; D tentatively fits TRBD1 or TRBD2 (5 bases each). The CDR3 has 18 amino acids. Germline values: CDR1 MGHRA, CDR2 YSYEKL. The DNA of the CDR3 is TGCGCCAGCAGCCAAGTAAGTCACCGGGACCCTCGAACAGATACGCAATATTTT. It codes for CASSQVSHRDPRTDTQYF.

The table lists this clonotype with a few counts. The genes are TRBV7-8 and TRBJ2-2; tentatively, D is TRBD1 or TRBD2 (5 bases each). Germline CDR1 SGHVS, CDR2 FQNEAQ. The CDR3 loop spans 16 amino acids. Trimming stripped 1 base from V and 1 base from J, with 10 bases between. The CDR3 region has the DNA TGTGCCAGCAGCTTAGTGGGGGTACTGAACACCGGGGAGCTGTTTTTT. Residues: CASSLVGVLNTGELFF.

The chain couples TRBV28 to TRBJ2-7; 11 bases agree with TRBD1. This CDR3 has 14 amino acids. CDR1 and CDR2 from the germline V gene are MDHEN and SYDVKM. Trimming took 7 bases from V and 9 from J; bases not matched to a gene: 11. Written as DNA, the CDR3 is TGTGCCAGCATCTCCGGGACAGGGGGGCATTGGCAGTACTTC. This translates into CASISGTGGHWQYF. The full variable domain, its missing parts supplied by reference TRBV28 and TRBJ2-7, is DVKVTQSSRYLVKRTGEKVFLECVQDMDHENMFWYRQDPGLGLRLIYFSYDVKMKEKGDIPEGYSVSREKKERFSLILESASTNQTSMYLCASISGTGGHWQYFGPGTRLTVT.

To note about this clonotype: Because it lacks the conserved phenylalanine or tryptophan at the end, this CDR3 is likely a read error. The chain links TRBV6-5 to TRBJ2-7, with D tentatively TRBD1 (6 bases). The germline V gene has CDR1 MNHEY and CDR2 SVGAGI. The CDR3 totals 14 residues. CDR3 region: CTSRGRPYTYEQYL. The CDR3 nucleotides read TGTACCAGCAGGGGTAGGCCTTATACCTACGAGCAGTACCTC.

The table lists this clonotype with many counts. This rearrangement joins TRBV12-3 or TRBV12-4 to TRBJ2-2; 10 bases match TRBD1. The CDR3 is 15 residues long. V was clipped by 6 bases and J by 5 bases; unmatched bases: 6. The CDR3 reads CASSPRTGGTGELFF. The CDR3 DNA is TGTGCCAGCAGCCCCCGGACAGGGGGAACCGGGGAGCTGTTTTTT.

About this clonotype itself: A single base separates this from a much larger clone, so it may be a read error. This chain links TRBV7-8 with TRBJ1-5, with a possible D match to TRBD1 (6 bases). The CDR3 length is 16 residues. In germline, CDR1 is SGHVS, CDR2 FQNEAQ. In DNA form, the CDR3 reads TGTGCCAGCAGCTTAGCCGGGAATTGGGACAATCAGCGCCAGCATTTT. Translating gives CASSLAGNWDNQRQHF.

Comments on this clonotype: This sequence may be a read error, since a much larger clone differs from it by one base. The rearrangement uses TRBV30 and TRBJ2-7, with D possibly called TRBD1 or TRBD2 (5 bases each). CDR1 GTSNPN and CDR2 SVGIG come from the germline V gene (reference sequence). This CDR3 has 15 residues. DNA of the CDR3: TGTGCCCGGAGTGTACTCGGGGTGGGGGTCTACGAGCAGTACTTC. Translation gives CARSVLGVGVYEQYF.

In its sample, this clonotype was seen once. A clone one base away is much larger, so this may be a read error. The V call is TRBV7-8, the J call TRBJ2-7, with D possibly being TRBD2 (5 bases). Germline CDR1 is SGHVS and CDR2 is FQNEAQ. V was clipped by 1 base and J by 7 bases, with 17 bases between them. This CDR3 comprises 15 residues. The CDR3 DNA sequence: TGTGCCAGCAGCTTAGAGGCCCGGGAAACTACAGAGCAGTACTTC. It codes for CASSLEARETTEQYF.

About this clonotype itself: At one of its ends the junction is not consistent with the germline gene, which may arise from a read error. This rearrangement joins TRBV11-2 to TRBJ2-7; D possibly corresponds to TRBD1 (6 bases). The CDR3 runs 13 residues. CDR1 SGHAT and CDR2 FQNNGV come from the germline V gene. CDR3 region: CTSSLGGYYKQYF. The CDR3 DNA sequence: TGTACCAGCAGCTTAGGGGGTTACTACAAACAGTACTTC. Filled out from reference TRBV11-2 and TRBJ2-7, the complete variable domain reads EAGVAQSPRYKIIEKRQSVAFWCNPISGHATLYWYQQILGQGPKLLIQFQNNGVVDDSQLPKDRFSAERLKGVDSTLKIQPAKLEDSAVYLCTSSLGGYYKQYFGPGTRLTVT.

Comment on this clonotype: No conserved phenylalanine or tryptophan ends this CDR3, so it is likely a read error. This chain connects TRBV4-1 to TRBJ1-2; the D is unclear. Germline loops: CDR1 MGHRA, CDR2 YSYEKL. The CDR3 is 14 residues long. CDR3 sequence reads: CASSQDVAHYGYTL. In DNA, the CDR3 is TGCGCCAGCAGCCAAGACGTGGCTCACTACGGCTACACCTTA.

For this clonotype: Possible read error: a much larger clone is one base away. This chain's CDR3 is CASSPRGSVYNEHFF. Here the CDR3 DNA reads TGTGCCAGCAGCCCACGGGGTAGCGTCTACAATGAGCACTTCTTC. The V gene is TRBV7-9, the J gene TRBJ2-1; D may be TRBD2 (5 bases). The germline V gene encodes CDR1 SEHNR and CDR2 FQNEAQ (reference sequence). There are 15 residues in the CDR3.

As concerns this clonotype: This may be a read error: a much more frequent sequence differs by one nucleotide. V usage is TRBV24-1 and J usage is TRBJ1-2; TRBD1 might be the D (5 bases). The CDR3 spans 15 residues. Germline V gives CDR1 KGHDR, CDR2 SFDVKD. As DNA, the CDR3 is TGTGTCACCAGTGATTTCGGACAAGCCTATGACGGCTACACCTTC. Translating it yields CVTSDFGQAYDGYTF.

The chain combines TRBV6-1 with TRBJ2-2, with D perhaps TRBD1 (6 bases). With 6 bases removed from V and 9 bases from J, the gap between germline ends came to 17 bases. This CDR3 is 14 amino acids long. The germline V gene encodes CDR1 MNHNS and CDR2 SASEGT. The CDR3 region has the DNA TGTGCCAGCAGAAGTCAGGGGAGTACCAGGGAGCTGTTTTTT. It specifies CASRSQGSTRELFF.

With respect to this clonotype: A much larger clone differs by one base, so this may be a read error. This rearrangement joins TRBV10-3 to TRBJ2-3; the D gene could be TRBD1 or TRBD2 (5 bases each). The CDR3 is 12 amino acids. Germline values: CDR1 ENHRY, CDR2 SYGVKD. Between the trimmed V and J ends, which lost 10 bases and 2 bases, there was a span of 10 bases. Here the CDR3 reads CATRGATDTQYF. The CDR3 DNA is TGTGCCACTAGAGGGGCCACAGATACGCAGTATTTT.

The count of this clonotype is one. An end of the junction does not agree with germline; a read error may underlie this. V usage is TRBV11-2 and J usage is TRBJ2-2; D possibly corresponds to TRBD2 (6 bases). Per the germline V gene, CDR1 is SGHAT and CDR2 is FQNNGV. The CDR3 has 15 residues. In DNA form, the CDR3 reads TGTGCCAGCAACAGTCAACTATGGGAGGCCCGGGAGCTGTTCTTT. It translates to CASNSQLWEARELFF.

This clonotype was seen many times. The chain carries TRBV6-1 and TRBJ2-2; TRBD1 agrees at 9 bases. This CDR3 region has 17 residues. J lost 3 bases, V lost 4 bases, and 9 bases had no gene match. Germline V gene sequence: CDR1 MNHNS, CDR2 SASEGT. The CDR3 region has the DNA TGTGCCAGCAGTGCCCGGGGACAGGGATCCGACACCGGGGAGCTGTTTTTT. As protein: CASSARGQGSDTGELFF.

This clonotype came up a few times. V is TRBV7-9 and J is TRBJ2-1; 10 positions agree with TRBD2. Germline trimming cut 1 base from V and 7 bases from J; bases unmatched to any gene: 7. Germline CDR1 and CDR2: SEHNR and FQNEAQ (reference sequence). The CDR3 is 16 residues long. This CDR3 reads CASSLGAGGPMNEQFF. CDR3 bases: TGTGCCAGCAGCTTAGGAGCGGGAGGGCCCATGAATGAGCAGTTCTTC.

This chain links TRBV5-1 with TRBJ2-5; the D gene is possibly TRBD2 (5 bases). This CDR3 has 16 residues. V was trimmed by 8 bases and J by 5 bases, leaving 25 bases between them. Germline V gene lookup returns CDR1 SGHRS and CDR2 YFSETQ. The CDR3 DNA sequence: TGCGCCAGGAGCGCAGGCCGGACTTTGGAGTTGGAGACCCAGTACTTC. Encoded protein: CARSAGRTLELETQYF. Drawing the rest from reference TRBV5-1 and TRBJ2-5, the complete variable domain is KAGVTQTPRYLIKTRGQQVTLSCSPISGHRSVSWYQQTPGQGLQFLFEYFSETQRNKGNFPGRFSGRQFSNSRSEMNVSTLELGDSALYLCARSAGRTLELETQYFGPGTRLLVL.

This clonotype was recorded at least ten times. The J gene is TRBJ1-5, the V gene TRBV18; no firm D call. Germline lookup yields CDR1 KGHSH and CDR2 LQKENI. The ends were cut back, 2 bases at V and 7 bases at J, with 12 bases in the middle. This CDR3 contains 14 residues. CDR3 loop: CASSPYDIRQPQHF. The CDR3 nucleotides are TGTGCCAGCTCACCATATGATATTCGGCAGCCCCAGCATTTT.

V gene TRBV11-2 combines with J gene TRBJ1-4; a weak D match, TRBD1 (6 bases). The length of the CDR3 is 18 residues. Germline V gene lookup returns CDR1 SGHAT and CDR2 FQNNGV. V gave up 5 bases and J gave up 10 bases, with 29 bases separating them. For the CDR3, the DNA is TGTGCCAGCAGCAAACCCGTTTGGGAACAGGGACTTAACGGAAAACTGTTTTTT. Protein product: CASSKPVWEQGLNGKLFF.

This clonotype has at least ten counts. The gene calls are TRBV7-8 and TRBJ2-5; either TRBD1 or TRBD2 may supply D (5 bases each). V lost 2 bases to trimming and J lost 2 bases, with 9 bases between them. CDR3 length: 14 amino acids. Germline loops: CDR1 SGHVS, CDR2 FQNEAQ. CDR3 DNA sequence: TGTGCCAGCAGCTTACTTGGGGGTCAAGAGACCCAGTACTTC. The encoded protein is CASSLLGGQETQYF.

The chain recombines TRBV6-6 with TRBJ1-4; TRBD1 might be the D (6 bases). This CDR3 spans 15 amino acids. Trimming stripped 9 bases from V and 13 bases from J, with 27 bases between. Germline CDR1 and CDR2: MNHNY and SVGAGI (reference sequence). The CDR3 here is CASSLQGTGQNRLFF. CDR3 DNA: TGTGCCAGTAGTCTACAGGGTACTGGCCAAAACAGACTGTTTTTT.

In regard to this clonotype: A much more abundant neighbour one base away suggests this may be a read error. The chain employs TRBV4-1 and TRBJ2-7; 7 bases map to TRBD1. The CDR3 covers 15 residues. Looked up from germline, CDR1 is MGHRA and CDR2 is YSYEKL. CDR3 loop: CTSSQGTELLYEQYF. The CDR3 DNA follows: TGCACCAGCAGCCAAGGGACAGAGCTCTTGTACGAGCAGTACTTC.

Of note for this clonotype: Since a much larger clone is just one base distant, this may be a read error. The chain has TRBV7-9 and TRBJ1-6, with D perhaps matching TRBD1 (5 bases). Germline CDR1 reads SEHNR; CDR2 reads FQNEAQ (reference sequence). This CDR3 comprises 14 residues. As DNA, the CDR3 is TGTGCCAGCAGTTGGGGCAACTATAATTCACCCCACCACTTT. Protein sequence: CASSWGNYNSPHHF.

CDR3 loop: CASSLEAGARSNQPQHF. DNA for the CDR3: TGTGCCAGCAGCTTAGAGGCGGGAGCAAGAAGCAATCAGCCCCAGCATTTT. This chain uses TRBV7-9 with TRBJ1-5; no firm D call. V was cut by 1 base and J by 1 base, with 14 bases left in between. The CDR3 loop spans 17 amino acids. CDR1 is SEHNR and CDR2 is FQNEAQ in the germline V gene (reference sequence).